This entry features one TCR beta chain sequence. This specimen belongs to a study of blood T cell repertoires in COVID-19. Study in general: Both acute and convalescent COVID-19 samples were obtained from the United States, Italy and Spain.

Profiling relied on immunoSEQ multiplex PCR, and the TCRdb table lists in-frame clones only, not all of them. Of 250,000 or so clones listed, about nine tenths are singletons. The germline gives CDR1 SGHTS, CDR2 YDEGEE. The CDR3 consists of 16 residues. J lost 0 bases, V lost 5 bases, and 10 bases had no gene match. The rearrangement uses TRBV5-8 and TRBJ2-7, with TRBD1 matching over 8 bases. The clonotype was recovered from a woman aged 25 to 39 with acute COVID-19. The sequenced sample was PBMCs or T cells enriched from blood (not recorded which). CDR3 sequence reads: CASRRLGQVSSYEQYF. Written as DNA, the CDR3 is TGTGCCAGCAGGCGTCTGGGACAGGTCAGCTCCTACGAGCAGTACTTC.